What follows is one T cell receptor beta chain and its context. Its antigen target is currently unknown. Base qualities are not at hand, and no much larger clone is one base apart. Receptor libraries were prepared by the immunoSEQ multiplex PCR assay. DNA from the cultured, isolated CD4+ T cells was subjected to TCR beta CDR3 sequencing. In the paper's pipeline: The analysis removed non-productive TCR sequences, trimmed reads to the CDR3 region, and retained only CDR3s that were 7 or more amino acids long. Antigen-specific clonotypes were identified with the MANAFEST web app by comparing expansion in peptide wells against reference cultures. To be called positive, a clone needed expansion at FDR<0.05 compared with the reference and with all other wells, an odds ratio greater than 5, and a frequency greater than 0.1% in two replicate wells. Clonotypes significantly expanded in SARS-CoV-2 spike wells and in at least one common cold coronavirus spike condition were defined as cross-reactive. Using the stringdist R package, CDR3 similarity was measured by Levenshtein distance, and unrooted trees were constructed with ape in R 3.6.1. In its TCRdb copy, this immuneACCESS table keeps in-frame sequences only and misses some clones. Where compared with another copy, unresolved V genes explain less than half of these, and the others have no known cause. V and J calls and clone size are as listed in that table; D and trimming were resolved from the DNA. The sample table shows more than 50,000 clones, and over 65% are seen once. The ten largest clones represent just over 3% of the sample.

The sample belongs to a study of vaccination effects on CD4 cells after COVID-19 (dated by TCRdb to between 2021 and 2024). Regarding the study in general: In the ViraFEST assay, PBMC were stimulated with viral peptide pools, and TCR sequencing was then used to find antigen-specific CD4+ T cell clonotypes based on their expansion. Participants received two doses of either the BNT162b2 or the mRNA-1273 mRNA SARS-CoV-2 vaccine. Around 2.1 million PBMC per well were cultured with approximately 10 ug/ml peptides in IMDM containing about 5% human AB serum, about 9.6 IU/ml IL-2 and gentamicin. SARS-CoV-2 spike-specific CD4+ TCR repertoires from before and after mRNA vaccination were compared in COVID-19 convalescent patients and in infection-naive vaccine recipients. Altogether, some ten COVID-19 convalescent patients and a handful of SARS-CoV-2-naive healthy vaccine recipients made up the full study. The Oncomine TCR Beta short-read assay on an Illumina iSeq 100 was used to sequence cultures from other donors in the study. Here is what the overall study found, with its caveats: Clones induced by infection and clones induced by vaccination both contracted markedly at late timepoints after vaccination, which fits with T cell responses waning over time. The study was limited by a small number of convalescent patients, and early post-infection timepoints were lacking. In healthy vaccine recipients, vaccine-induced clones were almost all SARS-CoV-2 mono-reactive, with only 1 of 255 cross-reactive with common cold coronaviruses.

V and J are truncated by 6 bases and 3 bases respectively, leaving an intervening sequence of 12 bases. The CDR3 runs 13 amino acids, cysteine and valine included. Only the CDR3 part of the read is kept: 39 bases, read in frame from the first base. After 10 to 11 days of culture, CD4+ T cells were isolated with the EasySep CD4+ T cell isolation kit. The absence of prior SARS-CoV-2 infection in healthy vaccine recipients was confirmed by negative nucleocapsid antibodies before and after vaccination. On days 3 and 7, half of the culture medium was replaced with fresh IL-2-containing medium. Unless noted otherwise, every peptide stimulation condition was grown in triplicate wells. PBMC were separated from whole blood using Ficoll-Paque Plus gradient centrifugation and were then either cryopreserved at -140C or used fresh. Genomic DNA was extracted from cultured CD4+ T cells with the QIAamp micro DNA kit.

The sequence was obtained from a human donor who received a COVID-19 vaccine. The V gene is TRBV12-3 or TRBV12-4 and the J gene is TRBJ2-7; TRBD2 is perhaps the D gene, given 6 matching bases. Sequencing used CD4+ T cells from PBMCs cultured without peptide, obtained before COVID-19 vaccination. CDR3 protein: CASSLGRLYEQYV. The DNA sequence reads TGTGCCAGCAGCCTGGGGAGGCTCTACGAGCAGTACGTC.